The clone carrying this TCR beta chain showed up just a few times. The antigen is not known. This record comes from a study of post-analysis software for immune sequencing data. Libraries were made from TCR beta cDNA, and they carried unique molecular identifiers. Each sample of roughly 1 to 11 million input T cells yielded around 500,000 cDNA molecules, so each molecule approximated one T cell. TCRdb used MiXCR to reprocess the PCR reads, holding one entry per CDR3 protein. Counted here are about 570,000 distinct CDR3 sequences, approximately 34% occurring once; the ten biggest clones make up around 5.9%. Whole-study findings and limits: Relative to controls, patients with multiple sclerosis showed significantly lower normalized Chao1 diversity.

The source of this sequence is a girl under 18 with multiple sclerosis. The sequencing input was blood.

The CDR3 DNA sequence: TGTGCCAGCAGCCAAGTTCAGGGGGCAGGGAACACTGAAGCTTTCTTT. Its protein is CASSQVQGAGNTEAFF. The chain links TRBV4-2 to TRBJ1-1; 8 nucleotides align to TRBD1. The CDR3 contains 16 residues. Germline V CDR1 and CDR2: LGHNA, YNFKEQ. V was clipped by 1 base and J by 1 base; unmatched bases: 5.